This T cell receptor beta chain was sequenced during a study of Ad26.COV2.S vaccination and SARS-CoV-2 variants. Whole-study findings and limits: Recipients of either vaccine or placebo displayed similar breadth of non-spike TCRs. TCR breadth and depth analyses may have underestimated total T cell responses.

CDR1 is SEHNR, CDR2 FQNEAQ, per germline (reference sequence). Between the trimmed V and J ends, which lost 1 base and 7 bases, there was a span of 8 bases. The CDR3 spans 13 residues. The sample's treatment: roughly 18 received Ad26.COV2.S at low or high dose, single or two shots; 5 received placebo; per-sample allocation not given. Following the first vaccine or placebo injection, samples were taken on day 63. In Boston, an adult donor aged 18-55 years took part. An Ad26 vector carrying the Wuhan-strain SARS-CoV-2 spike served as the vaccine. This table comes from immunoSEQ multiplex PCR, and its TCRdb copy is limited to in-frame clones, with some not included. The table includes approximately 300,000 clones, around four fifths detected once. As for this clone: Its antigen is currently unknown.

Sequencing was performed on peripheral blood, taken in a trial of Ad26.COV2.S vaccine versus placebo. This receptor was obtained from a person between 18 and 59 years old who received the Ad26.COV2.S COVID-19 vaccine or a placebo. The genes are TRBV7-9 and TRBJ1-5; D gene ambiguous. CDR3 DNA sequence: TGTGCCAGCAGCTTAGGGGTCGGACAGCCCCAGCATTTT. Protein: CASSLGVGQPQHF. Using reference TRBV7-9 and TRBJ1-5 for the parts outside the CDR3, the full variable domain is DTGVSQNPRHKITKRGQNVTFRCDPISEHNRLYWYRQTLGQGPEFLTYFQNEAQLEKSRLLSDRFSAERPKGSFSTLEIQRTEQGDSAMYLCASSLGVGQPQHFGDGTRLSIL.